This T cell receptor (beta chain) was documented in a study of shared clonotypes between healthy human individuals. Study at large: Per donor, CD8 memory used one plate, CD8 naive used two, CD4 memory used three and CD4 naive used three.

The sorted-subset replicate PCRs were given around 0.2 ug DNA, which is approximately 30,000 T cell genomes. Using immunoSEQ multiplex PCR, the repertoire was profiled, and TCRdb retains in-frame clones only, with some absent. This sample has some 1.4 million clones; roughly 96% occur once, and the top ten carry about 1.2%. A note on this clone: Its antigen is not known.

General observations from the study: Sequencing depth was predicted to influence how clonotypes are shared among donors. Lower generation probabilities were found for non-shared clonotypes than for those shared by all four donors.

Input material: naive CD4+ T cells sorted from blood. Subset defined: CD45RA+ positively selected. The TCR was taken from a man aged 30 to 45 in good health.

CDR3 loop: CATSRDATGSGGELFF. The CDR3 DNA follows: TGTGCCACCAGCAGAGATGCCACAGGGTCGGGCGGGGAGCTGTTTTTT. The chain links TRBV15 to TRBJ2-2; a possible D gene is TRBD1 (6 bases). The CDR3 is 16 amino acids. V lost 0 bases, J lost 7 bases, and 15 bases lay in between. Germline V lookup: CDR1 LNHNV, CDR2 YYDKDF (reference sequence).